This TCR beta chain was captured in a study of blood T cell repertoires in COVID-19. Study at large: Acute-phase and convalescent COVID-19 samples originated in the United States, Italy and Spain.

Per the germline V gene, CDR1 is SGHAT and CDR2 is FQNNGV. The CDR3 contains 16 residues. The trim removed 2 bases at V and 0 bases at J, leaving 6 bases unmatched. The study drew participants aged about 18 to 95 years from about two dozen US areas. As processed by the authors: Estimates of nucleated cell counts were drawn from the amplification of reference gene primers. The assay was immunoSEQ multiplex PCR, and TCRdb's table has in-frame clones only and misses some. That table gives V, J and clone size, and the DNA gave D and trimming. The table lists around 250,000 clones, about 87% of them singletons.

The receptor was isolated from a middle-aged man who had been exposed to COVID-19. This rearrangement joins TRBV11-2 to TRBJ1-1; 7 bases align to TRBD1. Sequencing used PBMCs or T cells enriched from blood (not recorded which). The CDR3 reads CASSLWGQQMNTEAFF. DNA of the CDR3: TGTGCCAGCAGCTTATGGGGACAGCAAATGAACACTGAAGCTTTCTTT.